This T cell receptor beta chain is drawn from a study of T cells in localized non-small cell lung cancer (TCRdb year 2020). In the study overall: The study examined T cell repertoires in roughly 240 patients with early-stage NSCLC and compared tumors with uninvolved tumor-adjacent lungs. All 230 or so NSCLC patients in the cohort were treatment-naive and had localized lung tumors that were resected. NSCLC patients had a mean age of around 66 years, and 129 were male and about a hundred female. Results and caveats for the whole study, not just this receptor: A median of 57 of the top 100 tumor clones turned up in the paired uninvolved adjacent lung, and 25 to 30 of those clones also ranked among the top 100 of that same adjacent lung. Because of the exploratory design, TCR variables were selected using unadjusted p-values without false-discovery rate correction. Uninvolved tumor-adjacent lung showed the highest T cell clonality, higher than tumor, which suggests more focused antigenic responses in the uninvolved tumor-adjacent lung. Because multi-region tumor sequencing was not done, intratumor heterogeneity could not be ruled out. Longer overall survival was associated with higher blood T cell density, whereas shorter survival was associated with higher adjacent-lung clonality.

CDR1 is given as DFQATT and CDR2 as SNEGSKA, both from the germline V gene (reference sequence). The CDR3, from cysteine to phenylalanine, totals 10 residues. Only the CDR3 DNA stays, 30 bases, in frame from base 1. The immunoSEQ Assay was used to sequence TCR beta CDR3 regions from DNA. As for the authors' bioinformatics: To compute T cell density, TCR beta template counts were normalized to usable DNA, which was estimated by amplifying housekeeping genes. The preseqR package was used to estimate richness by extrapolating to 400,000 templates for PBMC samples and to 120,000 templates for tissue samples. Clonality was defined by subtracting Pielou's evenness from one. To identify tissue-enriched TCRs, differential abundance testing was run on productive amino-acid clonotypes with a minimum total count of 5 and an alpha of 0.1. The Jaccard Index and the Morisita Overlap Index were used to measure how much the repertoires overlapped between compartments. GLIPH grouped TCR beta CDR3s together with public tetramer-defined viral CDR3s, and a viral motif had to include at least three viral sequences and show V-gene enrichment. In its TCRdb copy, this immuneACCESS table keeps in-frame sequences only and misses some clones. Where compared with another copy, unresolved V genes explain less than half of these, and the others have no known cause. V, J and clone size were drawn from that table, and D and trimming were deduced from the DNA. In this sample the table shows about 26,000 clones, about nine tenths of which occur a single time. About 14% of the sample is in the top ten clones.

On this clone itself: The antigen this receptor binds is unknown. No base qualities exist here, and no much larger clone lies one base off it.

At diagnosis, tumor, uninvolved tumor-adjacent lung and peripheral blood were collected and then preserved as a mix of FFPE and fresh-frozen material. For TCR repertoire profiling, blood samples were analyzed in the form of peripheral blood mononuclear cells. The receptor was derived from a female donor older than 55 with stage II squamous cell lung carcinoma. This chain is built from TRBV20-1 and TRBJ1-1, and TRBD1 matches 8 of the central bases. Sequencing used peripheral blood, obtained before any cancer treatment. The CDR3 protein is CRPDRERAFF. The nucleotide sequence reads TGCAGGCCGGACAGGGAGAGAGCTTTCTTT.